This T cell receptor beta chain was documented in a study of T cells in Graves' hyperthyroidism and ophthalmopathy. Absent ophthalmopathy progression within 18 months defined stable Graves' hyperthyroidism. The CDR3 is 16 amino acids. Deletions cut 2 bases from V and 1 base from J, with 11 bases between. Germline V gives CDR1 LNHDA, CDR2 SQIVND (reference sequence). RNA transcripts were the template for amplifying TCR beta CDR3 regions. First-round RT-PCR with HTBI primers amplified the TCR CDR3 region. TCRdb reanalysed the multiplex PCR reads using MiXCR and keeps one entry per CDR3 protein. The top ten clones hold 7.3% of a sample with roughly 630,000 distinct CDR3 sequences, around a sixth of them seen once.

Sequenced: blood. This clonotype was sampled from a woman in her twenties or thirties with Graves' hyperthyroidism. The genes are TRBV19 and TRBJ2-2, with D perhaps TRBD1 (5 bases). The CDR3 nucleotides are TGTGCCAGTAGTATACAGGGAAGGGGGAACACCGGGGAGCTGTTTTTT. This encodes CASSIQGRGNTGELFF.